Below, 8 T cell receptor beta chains from the same sample are listed, as sequenced in a study of blood T cell repertoires in COVID-19. Produced via immunoSEQ multiplex PCR; TCRdb's table is partial and in-frame only. The data show about 160,000 clones, around 82% seen once. The sequencing input was PBMCs or T cells enriched from blood (not recorded which). These receptors originate from a man aged 60 to 75 who had recovered from COVID-19.

The chain recombines TRBV5-5 with TRBJ2-7; D not resolved. In germline, CDR1 is SGHKS, CDR2 YYEKEE (reference sequence). The ends were cut back, 4 bases at V and 6 bases at J, with 17 bases in the middle. The CDR3 contains 14 residues. The CDR3 loop reads CASSEVATPREQYF. Written as DNA, the CDR3 is TGTGCCAGCAGCGAGGTGGCGACTCCGCGCGAGCAGTACTTC.

This chain links TRBV6-5 with TRBJ1-4; D is undetermined. V was cut by 10 bases and J by 10 bases, with 22 bases left in between. The CDR3 runs 14 residues. Looked up from germline, CDR1 is MNHEY and CDR2 is SVGAGI. This CDR3 is CAIPLNLARSKLFF. In DNA, the CDR3 is TGTGCCATCCCATTGAACTTAGCCAGATCAAAACTGTTTTTT.

The chain recombines TRBV19 with TRBJ1-1, with TRBD1 as a possible D gene (6 bases). V lost 5 bases to trimming and J lost 2 bases, with 15 bases between them. From germline, CDR1 is LNHDA and CDR2 SQIVND (reference sequence). The CDR3 totals 15 residues. CDR3 sequence (DNA): TGTGCCAGTAGTGGGATCGGGACAACTAACACTGAAGCTTTCTTT. Its translation is CASSGIGTTNTEAFF.

V usage is TRBV19 and J usage is TRBJ1-1, with 7 bases matching TRBD1. There are 16 residues in the CDR3. Per the germline V gene, CDR1 is LNHDA and CDR2 is SQIVND (reference sequence). J lost 2 bases, V lost 7 bases, and 13 bases had no gene match. The CDR3 sequence is CASTVILGQSNTEAFF. In DNA, the CDR3 is TGTGCCAGTACCGTCATTCTGGGACAGAGTAACACTGAAGCTTTCTTT.

The chain combines TRBV3-1 (or the pseudogene TRBV3-2) with TRBJ2-1, with D uncertain. CDR3 length: 13 residues. CDR1 and CDR2 from the germline V gene are LGHDT and YNNKEL (reference sequence). V lost 1 base, J lost 9 bases, and 10 bases lay in between. The DNA of the CDR3 is TGTGCCAGCAGCCAAGTGACTGTCAGTGAGCAGTTCTTC. It encodes CASSQVTVSEQFF.

The chain has TRBV5-1 and TRBJ2-7; 9 nucleotides agree with TRBD1. The germline V gene encodes CDR1 SGHRS and CDR2 YFSETQ. The CDR3 totals 15 residues. V lost 4 bases to trimming and J lost 5 bases; unmatched junction nucleotides: 10. CDR3 sequence reads: CASSTGQGLLNEQYF. CDR3 nucleotides: TGCGCCAGCAGCACCGGACAGGGGCTTTTAAACGAGCAGTACTTC.

The CDR3 protein is CASSGPTTGNGSPLHF. The CDR3, as DNA: TGTGCCAGCTCGGGTCCTACGACAGGGAACGGTTCACCCCTCCACTTT. The chain links TRBV2 to TRBJ1-6, with 7 bases lining up with TRBD1. Trimming at V came to 8 bases and at J to 9 bases, leaving 16 bases not matched to a gene. Germline CDR1 is SNHLY and CDR2 is FYNNEI. This CDR3 is 16 amino acids long.

This clone was seen just once. CDR3 DNA: TGTGCCAGCAGCCTAGCCAATCAGCCCCAGCATTTT. Translating gives CASSLANQPQHF. This rearrangement joins TRBV3-1 (or the pseudogene TRBV3-2) to TRBJ1-5; no clear D. In germline, CDR1 is LGHDT, CDR2 YNNKEL (reference sequence). This CDR3 has 12 residues. Trimming took 4 bases from V and 3 from J, leaving 4 bases between them.